This T cell receptor beta chain was documented in a study of T cell changes during pregnancy in multiple sclerosis. Here immunoSEQ multiplex PCR was the method, and the copy in TCRdb shows in-frame clones only, minus some. The sample lists 35,000 or so clones, approximately 89% occurring once. The CDR3 extends over 16 amino acids. The junction had 11 bases not matched to a gene; V was cut back by 2 bases and J by 8 bases. The germline CDR1 and CDR2 sequences are MNHEY and SVGAGI. The sequence was obtained from a female donor with multiple sclerosis, enrolled in a pregnancy study. This chain uses TRBV6-5 with TRBJ2-1; TRBD2 matches 8 bases. Sequenced material: CD8+ T cells from peripheral blood mononuclear cells, taken in the third trimester of pregnancy. The CDR3 bases are TGTGCCAGCAGTTACGCCGGGACTAGATTTATCTATGAGCAGTTCTTC. Its translation is CASSYAGTRFIYEQFF.